The clone carrying this T cell receptor beta chain was detected ten times or more. The antigen is undetermined. This entry belongs to a study of T cells in Graves' hyperthyroidism and ophthalmopathy. This CDR3 comprises 13 residues. Trimming left V 4 bases short and J 2 bases short, with 7 bases between. From germline, CDR1 is MNHNS and CDR2 SASEGT. The study, taken as a whole, reports: The model foresaw ophthalmopathy a median approximately 6.1 months prior to onset.

RNA transcripts served as the template for amplifying TCR beta CDR3 regions. In the first-round RT-PCR of the TCR CDR3, the HTBI primer set was used. TCRdb itself ran the multiplex PCR reads through MiXCR, one entry per CDR3 protein. The data show a few hundred thousand distinct CDR3 sequences, 15% to 20% seen once. Sequenced sample: blood. This sequence was found in a woman in her sixties with Graves' ophthalmopathy. J is TRBJ2-3 and V is TRBV6-1, with D possibly TRBD2 on 5 matching bases. CDR3 residues: CASSVRDTDTQYF. The CDR3 DNA follows: TGTGCCAGCAGTGTTCGGGACACAGATACGCAGTATTTT.